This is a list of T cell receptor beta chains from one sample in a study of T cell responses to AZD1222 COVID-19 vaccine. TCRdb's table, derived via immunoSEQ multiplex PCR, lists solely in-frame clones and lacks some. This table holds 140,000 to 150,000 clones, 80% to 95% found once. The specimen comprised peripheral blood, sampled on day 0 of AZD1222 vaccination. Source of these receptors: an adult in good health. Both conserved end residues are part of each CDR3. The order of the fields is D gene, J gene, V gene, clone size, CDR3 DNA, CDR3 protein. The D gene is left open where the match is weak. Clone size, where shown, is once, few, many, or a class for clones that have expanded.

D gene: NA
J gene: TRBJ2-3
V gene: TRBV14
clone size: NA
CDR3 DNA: TGTGCCAGCAGCCGCTGGAGGACGGGGGCTAGCACAGATACGCAGTATTTT
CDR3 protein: CASSRWRTGASTDTQYF

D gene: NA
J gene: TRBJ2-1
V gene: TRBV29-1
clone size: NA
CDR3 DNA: TGCAGCGTTGACGCGGGATTCTCCTACAATGAGCAGTTCTTC
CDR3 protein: CSVDAGFSYNEQFF

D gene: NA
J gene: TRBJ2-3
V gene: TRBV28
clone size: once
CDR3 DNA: TGTGCCAGCAGTTTTTGGGCCACAGATACGCAGTATTTT
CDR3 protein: CASSFWATDTQYF

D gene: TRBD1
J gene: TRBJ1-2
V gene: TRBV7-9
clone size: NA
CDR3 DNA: TGTGCCAGCAGCTTGGCCGGACAGGGAGAATGGTATGGCTACACCTTC
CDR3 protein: CASSLAGQGEWYGYTF

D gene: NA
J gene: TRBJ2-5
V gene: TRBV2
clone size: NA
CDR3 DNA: TGTGCCAGCAGTGACGTTGGAGGGGAGACCCAGTACTTC
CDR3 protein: CASSDVGGETQYF

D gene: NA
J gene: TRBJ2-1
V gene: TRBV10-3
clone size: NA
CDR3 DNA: TGTGCCTCTAACGTGGAGGCCCCCGGCAATGAGCAGTTCTTC
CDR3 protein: CASNVEAPGNEQFF

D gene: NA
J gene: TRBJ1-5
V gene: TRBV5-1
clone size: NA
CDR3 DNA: TGCGCCAGCAGCTTGGGGTCCGGAGGGAGCAATCAGCCCCAGCATTTT
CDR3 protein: CASSLGSGGSNQPQHF

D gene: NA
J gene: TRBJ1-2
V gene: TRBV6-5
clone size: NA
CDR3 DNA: TGTGCCAGCAGTTTCCGGACGATCCGGGGCTACACCTTC
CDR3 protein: CASSFRTIRGYTF

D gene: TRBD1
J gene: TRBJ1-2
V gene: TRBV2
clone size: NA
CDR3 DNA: TGTGCCAGCACCAGGGACAGGGATAACTATGGCTACACCTTC
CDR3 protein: CASTRDRDNYGYTF

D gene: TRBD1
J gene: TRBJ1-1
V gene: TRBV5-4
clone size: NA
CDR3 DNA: TGTGCCAGCAGCGCGGGACAGGGTAGGGTACCGGACACTGAAGCTTTCTTT
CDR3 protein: CASSAGQGRVPDTEAFF

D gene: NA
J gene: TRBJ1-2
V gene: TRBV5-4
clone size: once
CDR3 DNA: TGTGCCAGCAGCTCAGGGGCTAACTATGGCTACACCTTC
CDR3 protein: CASSSGANYGYTF

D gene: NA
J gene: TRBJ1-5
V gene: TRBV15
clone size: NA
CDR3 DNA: TGTGCCACCAGCCCCCGATTGGATCAGCCCCAGCATTTT
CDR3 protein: CATSPRLDQPQHF

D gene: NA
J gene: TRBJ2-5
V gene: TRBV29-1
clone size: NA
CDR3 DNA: TGCAGCGTTGAAGGGACCCTTCGAGGGGGGACCCAGTACTTC
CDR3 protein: CSVEGTLRGGTQYF

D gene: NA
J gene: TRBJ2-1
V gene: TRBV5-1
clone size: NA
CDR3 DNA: TGCGCCAGCAGCCCCAGACAGGGAGGGTTCAATGAGCAGTTCTTC
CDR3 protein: CASSPRQGGFNEQFF

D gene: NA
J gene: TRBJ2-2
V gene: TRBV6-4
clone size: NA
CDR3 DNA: TGTGCCAGCAGTGACTCGATAGGGGGCGGGGAGCTGTTTTTT
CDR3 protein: CASSDSIGGGELFF

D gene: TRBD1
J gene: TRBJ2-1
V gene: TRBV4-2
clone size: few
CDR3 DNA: TGTGCCAGCAGCCAAGAGGCGGGACAGGGGTCGAATGAGCAGTTCTTC
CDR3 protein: CASSQEAGQGSNEQFF

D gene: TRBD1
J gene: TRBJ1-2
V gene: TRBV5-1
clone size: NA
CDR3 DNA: TGCGCCAGCAGCTTGGCCGGTCGCAGGGGGCAGGGTGGCTACACCTTC
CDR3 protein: CASSLAGRRGQGGYTF

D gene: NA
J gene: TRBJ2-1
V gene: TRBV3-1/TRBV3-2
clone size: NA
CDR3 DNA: TGTGCCAGCAGCCAGCGGTCCCCGGGACTCTCATACAATGAGCAGTTCTTC
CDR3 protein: CASSQRSPGLSYNEQFF

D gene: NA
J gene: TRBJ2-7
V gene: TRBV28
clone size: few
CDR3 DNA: TGTGCCAGCAGTTTACTCTCCAGCTCCTACGAGCAGTACTTC
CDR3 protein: CASSLLSSSYEQYF

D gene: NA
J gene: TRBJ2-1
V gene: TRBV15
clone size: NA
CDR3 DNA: TGTGCCACCAGCAGAGAGACGGTCGGTTGGAATGAGCAGTTCTTC
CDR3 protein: CATSRETVGWNEQFF

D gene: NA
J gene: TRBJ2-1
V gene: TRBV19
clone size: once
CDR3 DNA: TGTGCCAGTAGTATAGACTCCCACTCCTACAATGAGCAGTTCTTC
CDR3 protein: CASSIDSHSYNEQFF

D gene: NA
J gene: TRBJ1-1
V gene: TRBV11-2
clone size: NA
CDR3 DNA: TGTGCCAGCAGCTTAAACCCGCGGGGGGTAGGAGCTTTCTTT
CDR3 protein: CASSLNPRGVGAFF

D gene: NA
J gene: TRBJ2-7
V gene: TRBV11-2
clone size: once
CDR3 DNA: TGTGCCAGCAGCCCGGTCGCCCACGAGCAGTACTTC
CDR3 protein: CASSPVAHEQYF

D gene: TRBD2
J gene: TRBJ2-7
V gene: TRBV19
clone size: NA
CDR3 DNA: TGTGCCAGCAGTATAGATTGGACTAGCGGGAGGGCCTACGAGCAGTACTTC
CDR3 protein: CASSIDWTSGRAYEQYF

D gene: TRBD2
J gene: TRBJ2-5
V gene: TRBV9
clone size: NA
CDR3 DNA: TGTGCCAGCAGCGTAGGCGGGGGGCCAGTTGAGACCCAGTACTTC
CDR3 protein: CASSVGGGPVETQYF

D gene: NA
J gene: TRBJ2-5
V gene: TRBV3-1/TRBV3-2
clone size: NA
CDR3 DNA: TGTGCCAGCAGTCAAACGATCGACCGGGTGGAGACCCAGTACTTC
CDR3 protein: CASSQTIDRVETQYF

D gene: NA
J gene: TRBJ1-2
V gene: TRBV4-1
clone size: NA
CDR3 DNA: TGCGCCAGCAGCCATCACCTTAGGCAGGGTTGGAGCTATGGCTACACCTTC
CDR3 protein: CASSHHLRQGWSYGYTF

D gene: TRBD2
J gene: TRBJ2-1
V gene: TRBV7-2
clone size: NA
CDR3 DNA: TGTGCCAGCAGCCTCGCAAGGACTAGCGGGGAATTCTTC
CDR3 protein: CASSLARTSGEFF

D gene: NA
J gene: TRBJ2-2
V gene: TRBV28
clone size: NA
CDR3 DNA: TGTGCCAGCAGTTTCGTGAGGGACTACACCGGGGAGCTGTTTTTT
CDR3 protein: CASSFVRDYTGELFF

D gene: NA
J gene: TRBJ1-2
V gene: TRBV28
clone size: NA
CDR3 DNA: TGTGCCAGCAGACGAGGAGGGGCACTAGGCTACACCTTC
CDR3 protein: CASRRGGALGYTF

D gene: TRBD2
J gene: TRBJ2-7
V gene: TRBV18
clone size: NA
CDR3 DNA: TGTGCCAGCTCACCGCTAGCGGGAGAGGAATACGAGCAGTACTTC
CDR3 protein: CASSPLAGEEYEQYF

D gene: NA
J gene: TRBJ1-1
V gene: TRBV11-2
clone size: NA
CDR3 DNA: TGTGCCAGCAGGCATGAAAGGGAGGGAGGTATGAACACTGAAGCTTTCTTT
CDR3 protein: CASRHEREGGMNTEAFF

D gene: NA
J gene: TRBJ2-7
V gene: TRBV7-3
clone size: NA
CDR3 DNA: TGTGCCAGCAGCTTAAACGTCGGCTACGAGCAGTACTTC
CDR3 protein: CASSLNVGYEQYF

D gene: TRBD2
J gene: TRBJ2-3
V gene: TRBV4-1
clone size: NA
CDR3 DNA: TGCGCCAGCAGCCAAGCCTTTCCGGGACTAGCGGGAGGGCCAGGGGGGCCAGGTACGCAGTATTTT
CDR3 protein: CASSQAFPGLAGGPGGPGTQYF

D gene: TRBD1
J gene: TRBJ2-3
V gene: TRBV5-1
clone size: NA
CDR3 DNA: TGCGCCAGCAGCCCCGGGACAGGGGTAGGCACAGATACGCAGTATTTT
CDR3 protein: CASSPGTGVGTDTQYF

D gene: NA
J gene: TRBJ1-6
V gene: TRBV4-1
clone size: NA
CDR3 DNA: TGCGCCAGCAGCCAAGGGCTGCGGTCACCCCTCCACTTT
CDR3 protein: CASSQGLRSPLHF

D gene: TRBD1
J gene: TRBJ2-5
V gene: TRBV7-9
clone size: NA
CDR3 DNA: TGTGCCAGCAGACCGACAGGGGCCACGACCCAGTACTTC
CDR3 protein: CASRPTGATTQYF

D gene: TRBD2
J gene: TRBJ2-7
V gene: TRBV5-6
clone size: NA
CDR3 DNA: TGTGCCAGCAGGGGACTAGCGGGATCCTACTACGAGCAGTACTTC
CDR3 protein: CASRGLAGSYYEQYF

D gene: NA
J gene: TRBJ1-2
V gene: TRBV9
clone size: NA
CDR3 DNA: TGTGCCAGCAGCCGAGAGAGTAATAACTATGGCTACACCTTC
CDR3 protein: CASSRESNNYGYTF

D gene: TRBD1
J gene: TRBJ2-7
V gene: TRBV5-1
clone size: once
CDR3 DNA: TGCGCCAGCAGCTCAACAGGGGCCATCTACGAGCAGTACTTC
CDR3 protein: CASSSTGAIYEQYF

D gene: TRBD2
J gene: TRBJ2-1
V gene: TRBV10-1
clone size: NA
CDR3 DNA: TGCGCCAGCAGTGACCGGCTAGCGGGCGCAAATGAGCAGTTCTTC
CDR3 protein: CASSDRLAGANEQFF

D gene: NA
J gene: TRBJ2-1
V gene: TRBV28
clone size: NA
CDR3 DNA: TGTGCCAGCAGTTTATTCTGGTACTCTGGGAATGAGCAGTTCTTC
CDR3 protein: CASSLFWYSGNEQFF

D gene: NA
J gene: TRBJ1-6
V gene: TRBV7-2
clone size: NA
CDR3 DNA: TGTGCCAGCAGCGGAGAACAGGGTAGTTCACCCCTCCACTTT
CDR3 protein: CASSGEQGSSPLHF

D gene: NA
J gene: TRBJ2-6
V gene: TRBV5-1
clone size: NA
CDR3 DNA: TGCGCCAGCAGCTCCGATTACTCTGGGGCCAACGTCCTGACTTTC
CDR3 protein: CASSSDYSGANVLTF

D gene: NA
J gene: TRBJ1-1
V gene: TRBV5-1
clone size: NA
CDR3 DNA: TGCGCCAGCAGCTTGGGTACCACCCACACTGAAGCTTTCTTT
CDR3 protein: CASSLGTTHTEAFF

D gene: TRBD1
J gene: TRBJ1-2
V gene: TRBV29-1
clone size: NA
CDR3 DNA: TGCGGCGGACAGGGCATGAACTATGGCTACACCTTC
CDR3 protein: CGGQGMNYGYTF

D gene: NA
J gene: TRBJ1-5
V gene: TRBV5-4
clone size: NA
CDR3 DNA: TGTGCCAGCAGCTTTGCTGGACAGACAAATCAGCCCCAGCATTTT
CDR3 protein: CASSFAGQTNQPQHF

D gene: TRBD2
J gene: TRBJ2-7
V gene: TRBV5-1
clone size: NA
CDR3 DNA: TGCGCCAGCAGTTCGGGACTACTCAGCTCCTACGAGCAGTACTTC
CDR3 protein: CASSSGLLSSYEQYF

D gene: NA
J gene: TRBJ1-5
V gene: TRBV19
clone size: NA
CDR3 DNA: TGTGCCAGTAGTATATTCGGCGGGGAAGGAACGGATCAGCCCCAGCATTTT
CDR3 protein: CASSIFGGEGTDQPQHF

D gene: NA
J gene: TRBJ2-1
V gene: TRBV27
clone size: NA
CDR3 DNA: TGTGCCAGCAATAGTTTTGGGACTGCATACAATGAGCAGTTCTTC
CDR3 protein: CASNSFGTAYNEQFF

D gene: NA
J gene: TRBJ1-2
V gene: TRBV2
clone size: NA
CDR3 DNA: TGTGCCAGCAGTGCCGGCGGGGCCCACTATGGCTACACCTTC
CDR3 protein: CASSAGGAHYGYTF

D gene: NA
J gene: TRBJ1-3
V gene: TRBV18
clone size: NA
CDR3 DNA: TGTGCCAGCTCACCTTTCGGGGGCGGAGACACCATATATTTT
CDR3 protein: CASSPFGGGDTIYF

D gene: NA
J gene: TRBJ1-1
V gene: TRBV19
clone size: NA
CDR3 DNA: TGTGCCAGTAGTATTTGGGGCGGGGCGAACACTGAAGCTTTCTTT
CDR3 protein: CASSIWGGANTEAFF

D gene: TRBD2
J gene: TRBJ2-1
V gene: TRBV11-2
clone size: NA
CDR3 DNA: TGTGCCAGCAGCCCCAAGGGACTAGCGGAGACCTACAATGAGCAGTTCTTC
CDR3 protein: CASSPKGLAETYNEQFF

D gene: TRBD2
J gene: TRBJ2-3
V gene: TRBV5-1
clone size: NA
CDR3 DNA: TGCGCCAGCAGCTTGGATCCGGCTAGCGGGGGGCGACAGGATACGCAGTATTTT
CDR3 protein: CASSLDPASGGRQDTQYF

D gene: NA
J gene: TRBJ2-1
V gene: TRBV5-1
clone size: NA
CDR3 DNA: TGCGCCAGCAGCCCCGGGACTGCCTACAATGAGCAGTTCTTC
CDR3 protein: CASSPGTAYNEQFF

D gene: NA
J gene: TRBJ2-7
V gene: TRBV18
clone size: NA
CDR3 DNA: TGTGCCAGCTCACCAGTACTCTACGAGCAGTACTTC
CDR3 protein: CASSPVLYEQYF

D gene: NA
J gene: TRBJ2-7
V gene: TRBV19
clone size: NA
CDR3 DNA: TGTGCCAGTAGTATACCCCGGGGAGGGGGCGACGAGCAGTACTTC
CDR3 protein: CASSIPRGGGDEQYF

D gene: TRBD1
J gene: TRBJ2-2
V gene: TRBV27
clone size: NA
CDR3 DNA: TGTGCCAGCAGTCCCATCCCCCCCGGGACAGCGAACACCGGGGAGCTGTTTTTT
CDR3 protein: CASSPIPPGTANTGELFF

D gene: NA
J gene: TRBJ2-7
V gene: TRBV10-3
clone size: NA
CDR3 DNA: TGTGCCATCAGTAGCGGTTCCTACGAGCAGTACTTC
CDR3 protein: CAISSGSYEQYF